The rows below give T cell receptor beta chains drawn from one sample of a study of glioma-infiltrating T cells after dendritic cell vaccination. Method: immunoSEQ multiplex PCR; TCRdb's copy keeps in-frame clones and lacks some. The data show roughly 85,000 clones, with about 85% seen just once and 8.5% held by the top ten. The material was blood, obtained after dendritic cell vaccination. These receptors all come from a human donor with glioblastoma. CDR3s include the opening cysteine and the closing phenylalanine or tryptophan. A D gene is named only where the DNA matches it firmly. The listing skips clone size in some rows; elsewhere it reads once, few, many or a size class.

d_call j_call clone_size v_call cdr3_nt cdr3_aa
- TRBJ2-1 - TRBV29-1 TGCAGCGTTGAAGGACACAGGGAGGGAAGCGCCTACAATGAGCAGTTCTTC CSVEGHREGSAYNEQFF
TRBD2 TRBJ2-5 - TRBV10-3 TGTGCCATCAGAACCGGGACTAGCGGGGGGGTGGAGACCCAGTACTTC CAIRTGTSGGVETQYF
- TRBJ1-2 - TRBV9 TGTGCCAGCAGCTCTACCAGGGGACCAGATGGCTACACCTTC CASSSTRGPDGYTF
TRBD1 TRBJ1-4 - TRBV7-9 TGTGCCAGCAGTCCAGGGGGCCCAACTAATGAAAAACTGTTTTTT CASSPGGPTNEKLFF
- TRBJ2-1 - TRBV11-2 TGTGCCAGCAGCCTCGTAGAGCAGTTCTTC CASSLVEQFF
- TRBJ1-4 - TRBV28 TGTGCCAGCAGTTCAGGCGGGGAGGAAAATGAAAAACTGTTTTTT CASSSGGEENEKLFF
- TRBJ2-4 - TRBV4-1 TGCGCCAGCAGCCAAGATGCGAACATTCAGTACTTC CASSQDANIQYF
- TRBJ1-1 - TRBV13 TGTGCCAGCAGCCCCTCAGAAAACACTGAAGCTTTCTTT CASSPSENTEAFF
- TRBJ1-2 - TRBV21-1 TGTGCCAGCAGCAAAGCGCGGCAAGAATTTAGTAACTATGGCTACACCTTC CASSKARQEFSNYGYTF
TRBD1 TRBJ1-2 - TRBV6-6 TGTGCCAGCAGCAAACCGGGACAGGGAACTTCCTATGGCTACACCTTC CASSKPGQGTSYGYTF
TRBD2 TRBJ2-2 - TRBV19 TGTGCCAGTATAACTAGCGGGAGTACCGGGGAGCTGTTTTTT CASITSGSTGELFF
TRBD1 TRBJ1-2 - TRBV6-6 TGTGCCAGCAGACCGGGACAGGGGGCGGGCGGCTACACCTTC CASRPGQGAGGYTF
TRBD1 TRBJ2-2 - TRBV2 TGTGCCAGCAGGGGACAGGGATCCGACACCGGGGAGCTGTTTTTT CASRGQGSDTGELFF
- TRBJ1-6 few TRBV7-2 TGTGCCAGCAGCCTAGGGGTCGGGAGTTCCTATAATTCACCCCTCCACTTT CASSLGVGSSYNSPLHF
- TRBJ2-3 - TRBV9 TGTGCCAGCAGCGTAGAGACTACCTTAACAGATACGCAGTATTTT CASSVETTLTDTQYF
- TRBJ1-4 - TRBV6-5 TGTGCCAGCAGTTACACCACAGGGACTAATGAAAAACTGTTTTTT CASSYTTGTNEKLFF
TRBD1 TRBJ1-2 - TRBV19 TGTGCCAGCGGACAGGGGAAGCTAGGCTACACCTTC CASGQGKLGYTF
- TRBJ2-6 few TRBV28 TGTGCCAGCGAACAGGGCTTAACCGACTCTGGGGCCAACGTCCTGACTTTC CASEQGLTDSGANVLTF
- TRBJ1-3 - TRBV4-2 TGTGCCAGCAGCCAAGATTTAATTAACACCATATATTTT CASSQDLINTIYF
- TRBJ1-4 once TRBV19 TGTGCCAGTATGCGAGGACAGACGAATGAAAAACTGTTTTTT CASMRGQTNEKLFF
TRBD1 TRBJ2-7 few TRBV29-1 TGCAGCGTGATCCCGGACAGGCAGACCTACGAGCAGTACTTC CSVIPDRQTYEQYF
TRBD2 TRBJ2-7 - TRBV5-1 TGCGCCAGCAGCTTGGGTCCCACTAGCGGGAGTAGCTACGAGCAGTACTTC CASSLGPTSGSSYEQYF
- TRBJ1-4 - TRBV5-1 TGCGCCAGCAGCTTGGAGCCAGGGTATGAAAAACTGTTTTTT CASSLEPGYEKLFF
TRBD1 TRBJ1-4 - TRBV6-4 TGTGCCAGCAGTGAACCCCTCGGGACAGGGAATAATGAAAAACTGTTTTTT CASSEPLGTGNNEKLFF
- TRBJ1-1 - TRBV18 TGTGCCAGCCTGACCGCGGGGGGTACTGAAGCTTTCTTT CASLTAGGTEAFF
- TRBJ1-2 - TRBV9 TGTGCCAGCAGCCCCCACCCAGGCAACTATGGCTACACCTTC CASSPHPGNYGYTF
TRBD2 TRBJ2-7 - TRBV28 TGTGCCAGCAGTCAAGCCGGGACTAGCGGACTATACGAGCAGTACTTC CASSQAGTSGLYEQYF
- TRBJ1-5 - TRBV2 TGTGCCAGCAGTGAAGGGAGCATCCCCAATCAGCCCCAGCATTTT CASSEGSIPNQPQHF
- TRBJ1-4 once TRBV6-5 TGTGCCAGCAGTTACGGTCGGACAAGTGAAAAACTGTTTTTT CASSYGRTSEKLFF
- TRBJ1-2 - TRBV27 TGTGCCAGCGGCGTAGGAGGCAACTATGGCTACACCTTC CASGVGGNYGYTF
- TRBJ1-4 - TRBV10-3 TGTGCCATCAGTGGGGGGGGCAATGAAAAACTGTTTTTT CAISGGGNEKLFF
- TRBJ2-1 - TRBV4-1 TGCGCCAGCAGCCTTTGGTCGGGGGTCAATGAGCAGTTCTTC CASSLWSGVNEQFF
- TRBJ2-7 - TRBV7-9 TGTGCCAGCAGCCCAAGACCGGCGGGGGAGCAGTACTTC CASSPRPAGEQYF
TRBD1 TRBJ2-7 few TRBV5-5 TGCGCCAGCAGCCAAGGTGGACAGGGATACGAGCAGTACTTC CASSQGGQGYEQYF
TRBD2 TRBJ2-3 few TRBV7-2 TGTGCCAGCAGCTTACAACCGCCGGGAGGAGATACGCAGTATTTT CASSLQPPGGDTQYF
TRBD1 TRBJ1-2 - TRBV19 TGTGCCAGTAGTGGGGGACAGACAAACTATGGCTACACCTTC CASSGGQTNYGYTF
- TRBJ1-4 - TRBV2 TGTGCCAGCAGTGAAGGGGAGGGGCTAAAACTGTTTTTT CASSEGEGLKLFF
- TRBJ2-5 - TRBV7-5 TGTGGACTTCCGGGGGGTCAAGAGACCCAGTACTTC CGLPGGQETQYF
- TRBJ2-7 - TRBV10-3 TGTGCCATCAGTGAGTCTGCAGGCCCAGTCAAGCAGTACTTC CAISESAGPVKQYF
TRBD1 TRBJ1-4 few TRBV27 TGTGCCAGCAGTCGGGACAGTATCGGGAAACTGTTTTTT CASSRDSIGKLFF
- TRBJ1-4 - TRBV2 TGTGCCAGCACCAATGCGGGGGTCACTAATGAAAAACTGTTTTTT CASTNAGVTNEKLFF
- TRBJ2-1 medium-sized TRBV28 TGTGCCAGCAGTTTAACAGGGGAGGCGTTATTCGACAATGAGCAGTTCTTC CASSLTGEALFDNEQFF
TRBD2 TRBJ2-1 once TRBV7-8 TGTGCCAGCAGCTACCGGACTAGCGGGGGGGTTTACAATGAGCAGTTCTTC CASSYRTSGGVYNEQFF
TRBD1 TRBJ2-7 few TRBV27 TGTGCCAGCAGTTTATACGGACAGGGGGTGCAGTACTTC CASSLYGQGVQYF
TRBD1 TRBJ1-1 few TRBV2 TGTGCCACCAATGATCCGGGACAGGACACTGAAGCTTTCTTT CATNDPGQDTEAFF
TRBD1 TRBJ1-6 few TRBV19 TGTGCCAGTAGTACGTGGACAGGGGCCGAGTCACCCCTCCACTTT CASSTWTGAESPLHF
- TRBJ1-5 - TRBV27 TGTGCCAGCAGTTTACGGGTTGGGTTGCAGCCCCAGCATTTT CASSLRVGLQPQHF
- TRBJ2-2 - TRBV19 TGTGCCAGTAGTCCAGGAACGAACACCGGGGAGCTGTTTTTT CASSPGTNTGELFF
- TRBJ2-7 - TRBV29-1 TGCAGCGTTGTTTCTGGACAGTCCTACGAGCAGTACTTC CSVVSGQSYEQYF
- TRBJ1-5 - TRBV19 TGTGCCAGTAGTCTGAGAGGAAGCAATCAGCCCCAGCATTTT CASSLRGSNQPQHF
- TRBJ2-5 - TRBV28 TGTGCCAGCAGGGGAGGGGGTCCCGTGACTAGCCGGTACCAAGAGACCCAGTACTTC CASRGGGPVTSRYQETQYF